This T cell receptor beta chain derives from a study of cytomegalovirus exposure and HLA in healthy donors. Study conclusions and caveats: Subsequent analysis found a tendency for first-cohort TCR clusters to co-occur within the approximately 130 validation repertoires.

Only in-frame clones appear in the TCRdb table, and some are missing; sequencing was by immunoSEQ multiplex PCR. The table has 100,000 to 150,000 clones, 90% to 96% seen once. A roughly 120-subject validation cohort, separate from the 666-subject first cohort, supplied the donors. V trimming: 6 bases; J trimming: 0 bases; junction bases outside the gene matches: 11. The CDR3 extends over 19 amino acids. Germline values: CDR1 SGHTA, CDR2 FQGTGA. With respect to this clone: What it binds is not known.

This sequence joins TRBV7-3 and TRBJ2-2; TRBD2 aligns across 12 bases. The sample was PBMCs. This receptor was identified in a man aged 18 to 35 in good health and CMV-seronegative. CDR3 DNA sequence: TGTGCCAGCAGGACAGGACTAGCGGGGCTCGACGCGAACACCGGGGAGCTGTTTTTT. It codes for CASRTGLAGLDANTGELFF.